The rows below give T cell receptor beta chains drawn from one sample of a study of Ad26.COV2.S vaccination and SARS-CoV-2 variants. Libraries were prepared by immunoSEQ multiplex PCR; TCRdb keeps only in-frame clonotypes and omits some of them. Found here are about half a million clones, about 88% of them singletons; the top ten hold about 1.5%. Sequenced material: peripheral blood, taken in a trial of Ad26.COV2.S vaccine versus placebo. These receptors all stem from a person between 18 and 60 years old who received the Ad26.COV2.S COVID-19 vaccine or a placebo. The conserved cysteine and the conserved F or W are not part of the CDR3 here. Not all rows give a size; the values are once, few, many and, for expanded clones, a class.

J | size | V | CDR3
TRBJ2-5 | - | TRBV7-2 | ASSLYLLLQETQY
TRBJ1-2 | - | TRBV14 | ASSQAGQGVYGYT
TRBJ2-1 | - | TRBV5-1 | ASSLGSGRGAEQF
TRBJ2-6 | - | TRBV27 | ASSLSGRTSGANVLT
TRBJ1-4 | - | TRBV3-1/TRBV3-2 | ASSPTQGPPGNMNEKLF
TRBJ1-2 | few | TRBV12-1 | ASSPPDCGIGYGYT
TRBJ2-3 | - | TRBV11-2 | ASSMTSGGPTDTQY
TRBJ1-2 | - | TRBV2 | ASSESGGLYGYT
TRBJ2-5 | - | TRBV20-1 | SASKIRRETQY
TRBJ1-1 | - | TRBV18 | ASSPFTEREAF
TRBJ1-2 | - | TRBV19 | ASSVPGDSPSRSYGYT
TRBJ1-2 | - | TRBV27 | ASSTAGTGFFGYT
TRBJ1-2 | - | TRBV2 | ASSDWTQAYGYT
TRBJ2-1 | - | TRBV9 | ASSHHRQGRGNEQF
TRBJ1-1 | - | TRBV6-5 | ASSLRTGNTEAF
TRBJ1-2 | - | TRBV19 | ATSWTTGGYT
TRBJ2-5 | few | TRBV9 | ASSNSGGGKETQY
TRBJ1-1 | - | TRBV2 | ASMLGQTNTEAF
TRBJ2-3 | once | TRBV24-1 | ATSDWKTGTSGRDTQY
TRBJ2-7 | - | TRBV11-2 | ASSIGTSGASYEQY
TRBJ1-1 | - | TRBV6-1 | ASSEPPGFGEAF
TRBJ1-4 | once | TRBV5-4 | ASSLALNEKLF
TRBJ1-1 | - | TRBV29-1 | SAPTGEGTEAF
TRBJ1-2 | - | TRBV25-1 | ASSEPGYYGYT
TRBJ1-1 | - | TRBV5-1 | ASSPVPGQGAGTEAF
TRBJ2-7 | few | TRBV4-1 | ASSLQVGTGAYEQY
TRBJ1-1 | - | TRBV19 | ASSNHQGGNEAF
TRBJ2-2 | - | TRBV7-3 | ASSLTPSRTGELF
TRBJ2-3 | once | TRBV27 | ASSSRDRRPNTQY
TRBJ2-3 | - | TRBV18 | ASSVSGQDTQY
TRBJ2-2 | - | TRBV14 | ASSQDLWGAANTGELF
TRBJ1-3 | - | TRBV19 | ASSSYSASGNTIY
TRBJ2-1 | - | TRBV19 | ASSTRQAYNEQF
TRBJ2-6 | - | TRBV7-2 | ASSLGASGANVLT
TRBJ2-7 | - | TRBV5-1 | ASSTTSYAYEQY
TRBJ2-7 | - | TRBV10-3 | AISESARIAGGPSYEQY
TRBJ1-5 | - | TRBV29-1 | SVGGPNQPQH
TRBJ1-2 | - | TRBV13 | ASSFFYRGSALNYGYT